This T cell receptor beta chain derives from a study of OX40 agonist ivuxolimab in advanced cancers. Points from the study as a whole: On average, CD8+ T cells showed a greater number of expanded clones than CD4+. At 0.1 to 3.0 mg/kg and by week 6, clonal expansion occurred in CD4+ and CD8+ blood T cells.

A single count supports this clone. Its specificity is unknown. Clones were read by immunoSEQ multiplex PCR, and TCRdb kept only the in-frame ones, dropping some. The repertoire includes 65,000 to 95,000 clones, 70% to 90% of them detected once, and about 0.52% sits in the top ten. J lost 5 bases, V lost 4 bases, and 6 bases had no gene match. The length of the CDR3 is 15 residues. Germline V gives CDR1 SGHRS, CDR2 YFSETQ. The receptor comes from an adult with an advanced solid tumor such as melanoma, head and neck, liver or kidney cancer. The sample was CD4+ or CD8+ T cells sorted from blood, taken in a trial of the OX40 agonist ivuxolimab. V and J are TRBV5-1 and TRBJ1-5; 10 positions agree with TRBD1. The CDR3 loop reads CASSLGQGGDQPQHF. The DNA for the CDR3 is TGCGCCAGCAGCCTCGGACAGGGGGGGGATCAGCCCCAGCATTTT.